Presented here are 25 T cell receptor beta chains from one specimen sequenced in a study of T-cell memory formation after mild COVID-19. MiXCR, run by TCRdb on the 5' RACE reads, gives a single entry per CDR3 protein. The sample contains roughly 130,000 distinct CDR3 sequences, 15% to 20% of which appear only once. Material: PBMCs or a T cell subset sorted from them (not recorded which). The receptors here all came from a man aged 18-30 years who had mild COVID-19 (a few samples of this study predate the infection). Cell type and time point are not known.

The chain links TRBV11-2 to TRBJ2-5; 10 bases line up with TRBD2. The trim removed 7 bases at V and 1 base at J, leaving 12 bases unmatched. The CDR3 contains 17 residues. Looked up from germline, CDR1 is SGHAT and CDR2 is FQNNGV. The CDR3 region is CASIRGGASGGQETQYF. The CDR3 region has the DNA TGTGCCAGCATCAGGGGCGGGGCTAGCGGGGGCCAAGAGACCCAGTACTTC. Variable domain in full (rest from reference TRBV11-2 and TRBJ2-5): EAGVAQSPRYKIIEKRQSVAFWCNPISGHATLYWYQQILGQGPKLLIQFQNNGVVDDSQLPKDRFSAERLKGVDSTLKIQPAKLEDSAVYLCASIRGGASGGQETQYFGPGTRLLVL.

CDR3 amino acids: CASSLAMGVEDTQYF. The CDR3 DNA reads as TGTGCCAGCAGCTTAGCTATGGGAGTCGAGGATACGCAGTATTTT. This chain joins TRBV11-1 and TRBJ2-3; weak D call: TRBD2 (5 bases). Germline lookup yields CDR1 SGHAT and CDR2 FQDESV (reference sequence). The germline V and J ends were trimmed by 0 bases and 6 bases, with 13 bases remaining between them. The length of the CDR3 is 15 residues.

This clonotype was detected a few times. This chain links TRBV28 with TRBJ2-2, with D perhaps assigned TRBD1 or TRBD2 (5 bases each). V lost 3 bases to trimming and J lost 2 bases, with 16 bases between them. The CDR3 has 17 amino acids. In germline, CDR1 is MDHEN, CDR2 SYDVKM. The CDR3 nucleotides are TGTGCCAGCAGTTTCCCCCCAGGGCGGGCTAACACCGGGGAGCTGTTTTTT. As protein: CASSFPPGRANTGELFF.

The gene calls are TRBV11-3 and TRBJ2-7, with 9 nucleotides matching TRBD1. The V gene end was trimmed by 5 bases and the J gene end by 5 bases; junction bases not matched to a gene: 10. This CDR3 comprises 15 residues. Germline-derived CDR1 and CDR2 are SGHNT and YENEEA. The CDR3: CASSPGQGLTDEQYF. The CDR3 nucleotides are TGTGCCAGCAGCCCCGGACAGGGGCTTACGGACGAGCAGTACTTC. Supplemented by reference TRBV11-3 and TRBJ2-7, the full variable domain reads EAGVVQSPRYKIIEKKQPVAFWCNPISGHNTLYWYLQNLGQGPELLIRYENEEAVDDSQLPKDRFSAERLKGVDSTLKIQPAELGDSAVYLCASSPGQGLTDEQYFGPGTRLTVT.

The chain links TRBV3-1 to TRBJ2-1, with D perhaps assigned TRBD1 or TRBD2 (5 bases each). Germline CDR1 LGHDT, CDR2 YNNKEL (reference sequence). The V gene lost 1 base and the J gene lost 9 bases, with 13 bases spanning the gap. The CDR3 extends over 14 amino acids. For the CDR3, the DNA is TGTGCCAGCAGCCAAGGGTACCGGGGCGGTGAGCAGTTCTTC. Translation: CASSQGYRGGEQFF.

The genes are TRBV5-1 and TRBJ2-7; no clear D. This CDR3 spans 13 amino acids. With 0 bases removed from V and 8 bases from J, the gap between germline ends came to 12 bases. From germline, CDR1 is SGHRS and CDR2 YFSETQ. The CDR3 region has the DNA TGCGCCAGCAGCTTGGAGTTAGGTCTCAAGCAGTACGTC. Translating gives CASSLELGLKQYV.

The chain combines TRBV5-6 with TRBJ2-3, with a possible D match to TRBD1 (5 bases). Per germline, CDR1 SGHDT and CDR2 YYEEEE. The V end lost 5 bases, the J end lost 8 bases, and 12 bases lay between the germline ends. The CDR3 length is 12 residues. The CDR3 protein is CASRSDRTTQYF. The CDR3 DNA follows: TGTGCCAGCAGATCTGACAGAACTACGCAGTATTTT.

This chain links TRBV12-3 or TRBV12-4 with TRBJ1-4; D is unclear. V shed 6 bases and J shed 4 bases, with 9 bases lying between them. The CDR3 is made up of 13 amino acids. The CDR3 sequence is CASRRGVNEKLFF. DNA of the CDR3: TGTGCCAGCAGACGCGGAGTTAATGAAAAACTGTTTTTT.

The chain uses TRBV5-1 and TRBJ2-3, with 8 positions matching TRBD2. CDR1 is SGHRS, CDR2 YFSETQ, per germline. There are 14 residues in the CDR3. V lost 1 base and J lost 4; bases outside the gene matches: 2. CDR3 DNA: TGCGCCAGCAGCTTGCGGGGGGGCCCAGATACGCAGTATTTT. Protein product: CASSLRGGPDTQYF.

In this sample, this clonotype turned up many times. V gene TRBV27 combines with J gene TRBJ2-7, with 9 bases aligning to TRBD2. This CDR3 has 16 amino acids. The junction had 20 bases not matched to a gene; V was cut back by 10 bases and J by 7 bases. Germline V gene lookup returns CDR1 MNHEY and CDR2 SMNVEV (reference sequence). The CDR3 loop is CATTAGGPSGYEEQYF. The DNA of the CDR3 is TGTGCCACCACGGCGGGGGGGCCCAGCGGTTACGAAGAGCAGTACTTC.

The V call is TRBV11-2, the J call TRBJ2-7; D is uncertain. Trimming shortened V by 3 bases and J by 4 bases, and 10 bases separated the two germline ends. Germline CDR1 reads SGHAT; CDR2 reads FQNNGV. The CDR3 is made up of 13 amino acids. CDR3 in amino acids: CASSFGVRYEQYF. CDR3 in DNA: TGTGCCAGCAGCTTCGGCGTACGATACGAGCAGTACTTC.

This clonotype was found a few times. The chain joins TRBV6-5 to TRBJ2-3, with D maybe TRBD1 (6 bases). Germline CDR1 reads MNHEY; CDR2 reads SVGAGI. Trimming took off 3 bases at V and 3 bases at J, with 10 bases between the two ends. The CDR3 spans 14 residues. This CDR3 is CASSYVRGTDTQYF. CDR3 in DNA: TGTGCCAGCAGTTATGTAAGGGGGACAGATACGCAGTATTTT.

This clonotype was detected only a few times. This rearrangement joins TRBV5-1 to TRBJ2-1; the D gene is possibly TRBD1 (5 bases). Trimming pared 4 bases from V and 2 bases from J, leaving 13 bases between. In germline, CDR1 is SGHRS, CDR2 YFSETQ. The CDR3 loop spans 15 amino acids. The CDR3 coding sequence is TGCGCCAGCAGCCCCAGGGCCAGTCCCTACAATGAGCAGTTCTTC. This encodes CASSPRASPYNEQFF.

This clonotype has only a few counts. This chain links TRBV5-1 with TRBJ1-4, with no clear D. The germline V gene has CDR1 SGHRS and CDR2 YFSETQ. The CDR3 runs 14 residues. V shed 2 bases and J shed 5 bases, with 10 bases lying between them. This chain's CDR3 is CASSLTAGNEKLFF. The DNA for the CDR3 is TGCGCCAGCAGCTTAACAGCGGGGAATGAAAAACTGTTTTTT.

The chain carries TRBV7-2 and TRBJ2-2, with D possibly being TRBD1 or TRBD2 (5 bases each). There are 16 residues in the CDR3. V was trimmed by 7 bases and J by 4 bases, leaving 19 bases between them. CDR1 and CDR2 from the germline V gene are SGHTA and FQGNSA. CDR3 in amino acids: CASNPSGGRGTGELFF. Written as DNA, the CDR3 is TGTGCCAGCAACCCTTCTGGGGGAAGAGGCACCGGGGAGCTGTTTTTT.

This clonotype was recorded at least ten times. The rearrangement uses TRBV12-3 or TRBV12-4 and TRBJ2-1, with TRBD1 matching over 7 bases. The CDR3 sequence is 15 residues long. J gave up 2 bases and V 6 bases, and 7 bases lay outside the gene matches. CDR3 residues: CASSYDRVAYNEQFF. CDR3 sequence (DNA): TGTGCCAGCAGCTATGACAGGGTTGCCTACAATGAGCAGTTCTTC.

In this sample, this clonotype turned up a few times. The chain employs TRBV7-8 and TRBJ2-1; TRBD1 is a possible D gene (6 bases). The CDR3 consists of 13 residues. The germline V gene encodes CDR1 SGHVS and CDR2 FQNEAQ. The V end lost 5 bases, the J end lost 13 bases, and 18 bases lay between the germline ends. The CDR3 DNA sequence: TGTGCCAGCAGCCCGACAGGAACTCCTTCCCAGTTCTTC. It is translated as CASSPTGTPSQFF.

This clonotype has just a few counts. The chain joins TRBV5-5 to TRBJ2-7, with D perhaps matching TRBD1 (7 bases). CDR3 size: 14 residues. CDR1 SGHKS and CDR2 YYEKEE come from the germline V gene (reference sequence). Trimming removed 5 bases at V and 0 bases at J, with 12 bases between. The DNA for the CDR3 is TGTGCCAGCAGTCGCGGGACAGCCTCCTACGAGCAGTACTTC. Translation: CASSRGTASYEQYF.

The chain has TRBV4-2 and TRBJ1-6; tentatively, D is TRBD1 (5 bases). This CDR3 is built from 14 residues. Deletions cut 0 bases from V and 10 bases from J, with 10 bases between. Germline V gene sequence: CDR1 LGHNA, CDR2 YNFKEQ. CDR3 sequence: CASSQERDPSPLHF. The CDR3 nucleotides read TGTGCCAGCAGCCAAGAACGGGACCCGTCACCCCTCCACTTT.

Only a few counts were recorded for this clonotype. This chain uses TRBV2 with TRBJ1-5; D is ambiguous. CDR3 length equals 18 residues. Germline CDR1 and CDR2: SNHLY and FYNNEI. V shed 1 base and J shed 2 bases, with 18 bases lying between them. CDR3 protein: CASSEGVRWNSGNQPQHF. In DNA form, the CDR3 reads TGTGCCAGCAGTGAAGGGGTACGGTGGAATTCTGGCAATCAGCCCCAGCATTTT.

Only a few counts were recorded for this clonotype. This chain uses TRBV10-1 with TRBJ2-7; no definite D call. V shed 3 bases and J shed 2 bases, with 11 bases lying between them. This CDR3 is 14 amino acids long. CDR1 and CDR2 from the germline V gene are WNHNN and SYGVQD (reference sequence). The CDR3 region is CASSDPGKPYEQYF. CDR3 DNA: TGCGCCAGCAGTGATCCTGGCAAACCCTACGAGCAGTACTTC.

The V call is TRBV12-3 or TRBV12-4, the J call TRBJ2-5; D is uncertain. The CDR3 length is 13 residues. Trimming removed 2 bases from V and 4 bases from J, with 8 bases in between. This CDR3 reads CASSLPPGETQYF. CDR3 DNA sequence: TGTGCCAGCAGTTTACCCCCGGGAGAGACCCAGTACTTC.

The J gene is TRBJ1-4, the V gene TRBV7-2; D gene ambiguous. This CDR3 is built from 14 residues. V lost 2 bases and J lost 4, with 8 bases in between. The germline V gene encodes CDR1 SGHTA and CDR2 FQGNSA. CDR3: CASSLNRVNEKLFF. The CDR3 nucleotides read TGTGCCAGCAGCTTAAACCGAGTTAATGAAAAACTGTTTTTT.

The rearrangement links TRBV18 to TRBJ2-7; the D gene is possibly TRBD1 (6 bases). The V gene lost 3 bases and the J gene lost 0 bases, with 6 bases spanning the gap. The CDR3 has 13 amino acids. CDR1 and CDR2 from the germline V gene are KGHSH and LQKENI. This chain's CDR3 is CASSPDSSYEQYV. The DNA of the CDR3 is TGTGCCAGCTCACCGGACAGCTCCTACGAGCAGTACGTC.

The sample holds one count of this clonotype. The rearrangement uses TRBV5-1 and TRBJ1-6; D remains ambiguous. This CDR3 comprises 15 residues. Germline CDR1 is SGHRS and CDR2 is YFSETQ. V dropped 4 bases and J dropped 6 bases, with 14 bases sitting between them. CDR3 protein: CASSPFRQTNSPLHF. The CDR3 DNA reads TGCGCCAGCAGCCCCTTCAGACAAACTAATTCACCCCTCCACTTT.